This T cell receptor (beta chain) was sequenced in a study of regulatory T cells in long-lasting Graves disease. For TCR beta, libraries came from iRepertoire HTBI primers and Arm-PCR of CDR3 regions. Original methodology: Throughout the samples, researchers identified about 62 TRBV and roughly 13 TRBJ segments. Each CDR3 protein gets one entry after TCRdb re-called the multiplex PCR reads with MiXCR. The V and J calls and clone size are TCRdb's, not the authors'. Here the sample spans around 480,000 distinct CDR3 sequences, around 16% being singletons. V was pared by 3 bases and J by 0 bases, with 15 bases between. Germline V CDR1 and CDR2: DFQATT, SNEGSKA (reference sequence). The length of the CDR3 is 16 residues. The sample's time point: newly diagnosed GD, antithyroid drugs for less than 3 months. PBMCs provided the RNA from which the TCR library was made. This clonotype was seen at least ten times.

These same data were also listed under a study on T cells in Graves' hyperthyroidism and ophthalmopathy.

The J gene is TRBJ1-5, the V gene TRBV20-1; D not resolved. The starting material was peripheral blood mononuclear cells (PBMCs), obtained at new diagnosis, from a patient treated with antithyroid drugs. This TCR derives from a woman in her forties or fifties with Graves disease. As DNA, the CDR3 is TGCAGTGCTAGGAAGGGTGGTTCCGATAGCAATCAGCCCCAGCATTTT. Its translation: CSARKGGSDSNQPQHF.